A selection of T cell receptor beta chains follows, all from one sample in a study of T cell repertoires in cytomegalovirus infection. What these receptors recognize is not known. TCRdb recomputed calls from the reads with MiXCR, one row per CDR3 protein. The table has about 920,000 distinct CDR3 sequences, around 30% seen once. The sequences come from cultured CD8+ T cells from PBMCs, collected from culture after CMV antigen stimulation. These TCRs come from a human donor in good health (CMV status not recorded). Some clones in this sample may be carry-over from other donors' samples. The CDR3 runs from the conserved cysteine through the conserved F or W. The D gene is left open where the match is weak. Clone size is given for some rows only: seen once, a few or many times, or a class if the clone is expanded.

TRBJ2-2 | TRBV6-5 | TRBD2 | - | TGTGCCAGCAGTTATCTTGCTAGCGGGAACACCGGGGAGCTGTTTTTT | CASSYLASGNTGELFF
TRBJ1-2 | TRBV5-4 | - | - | TGTGCCAGCAGCCCGCCCGAGGGGACTGAAATCTATGGCTACACCTTC | CASSPPEGTEIYGYTF
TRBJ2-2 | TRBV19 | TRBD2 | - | TGTGCCAGTAGAACCACTAGCGGGTCCCTCCACGGGGACACCGGGGAGCTGTTTTTT | CASRTTSGSLHGDTGELFF
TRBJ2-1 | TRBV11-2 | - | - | TGTGCCAGCAGCTTAGGCAGGGGCCACAATGAGCAGTTCTTC | CASSLGRGHNEQFF
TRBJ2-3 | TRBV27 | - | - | TGTGCCAGCGCCACCCTGGATACGCAGTATTTT | CASATLDTQYF
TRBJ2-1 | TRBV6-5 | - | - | TGTGCCAGCAGTTACGGGTTCGTGCAACTCGATGAGCAGTTCTTC | CASSYGFVQLDEQFF
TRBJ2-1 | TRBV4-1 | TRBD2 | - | TGCGCCAGCAGCCAGGCACTAGCGGGGGTTGAGAATGAGCAGTTCTTC | CASSQALAGVENEQFF
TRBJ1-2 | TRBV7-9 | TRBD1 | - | TGTGCCAGCAGCTCCGCCGGGACAGCCCTATATGGCTACACCTTC | CASSSAGTALYGYTF
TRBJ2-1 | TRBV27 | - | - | TGTGCCAGCAGTTTATCGTGGTACAATGAGCAGTTCTTC | CASSLSWYNEQFF
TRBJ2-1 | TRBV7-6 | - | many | TGTGCCAGCAGCTTCGGGGGGCCCCGGGGTGATGAGCAGTTCTTC | CASSFGGPRGDEQFF
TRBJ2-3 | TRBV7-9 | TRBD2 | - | TGTGCCAGCAGCCAGTTAGCGGGGGGGCCGAGCACAGATACGCAGTATTTT | CASSQLAGGPSTDTQYF
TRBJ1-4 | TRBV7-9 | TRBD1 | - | TGTGCCAGCAGCTCCCCGGGACAGTTCGAGGCGGGTGAAAAACTGTTTTTT | CASSSPGQFEAGEKLFF
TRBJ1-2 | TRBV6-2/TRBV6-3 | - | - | TGTGCCAGCAGTTACATGGGAACCTATGGCTACACCTTC | CASSYMGTYGYTF
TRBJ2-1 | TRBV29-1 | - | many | TGCAGCGTTGTAAGCGGACACTACAATGAGCAGTTCTTC | CSVVSGHYNEQFF
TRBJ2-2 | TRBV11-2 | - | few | TGTGCCAGCAGCTTATGGGGGGTTGTCCTCTCCGGGGAGCTGTTTTTT | CASSLWGVVLSGELFF
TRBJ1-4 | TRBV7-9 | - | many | TGTGCCAGCCCTCGTTGGATGGCTGGTGAGACTAATGAAAAACTGTTTTTT | CASPRWMAGETNEKLFF
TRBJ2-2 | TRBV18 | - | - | TGTGCCAGCTCAGAGGGGCTGGGCACCGGGGAGCTGTTTTTT | CASSEGLGTGELFF
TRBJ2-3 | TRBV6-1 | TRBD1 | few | TGTGCCAGCAGCCTAGGGACAGGGCTCCGCACAGATACGCAGTATTTT | CASSLGTGLRTDTQYF
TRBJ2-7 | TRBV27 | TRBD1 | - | TGTGCCAGCAGTCCCCGGGACAGGGGGGCGGAAGAGCAGTACTTC | CASSPRDRGAEEQYF
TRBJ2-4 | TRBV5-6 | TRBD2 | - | TGTGCCAGCAGCTTGGGGGCGGGGGGGCTGAAAAACATTCAGTACTTC | CASSLGAGGLKNIQYF
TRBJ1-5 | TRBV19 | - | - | TGTGCCAGTATTGGGGTCCTAAATCAGCCCCAGCATTTT | CASIGVLNQPQHF
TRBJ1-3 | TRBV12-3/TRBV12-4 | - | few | TGTGCCAGCACCACCGGATGGGAGGGAAACACCATATATTTT | CASTTGWEGNTIYF
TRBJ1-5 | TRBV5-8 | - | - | TGTGCCAGCAGCTTAATCCGCTACAATCAGCCCCAGCATTTT | CASSLIRYNQPQHF
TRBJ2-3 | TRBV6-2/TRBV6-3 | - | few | TGTGCCAGCACCCCTTTCCGGACGACAGATACGCAGTATTTT | CASTPFRTTDTQYF
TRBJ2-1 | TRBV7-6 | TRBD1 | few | TGTGCCAGCACCTCCGGGACAGGGAACGGCAATGAGCAGTTCTTC | CASTSGTGNGNEQFF
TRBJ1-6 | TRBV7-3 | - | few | TGTGCCAGCAGCTTAACCTGGGACTTAGATAATTCACCCCTCCACTTT | CASSLTWDLDNSPLHF
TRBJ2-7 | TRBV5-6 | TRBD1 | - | TGTGCCAGCAGCCTTGGGCCGGGACAGGGTGTCGTGGAGCAGTACTTC | CASSLGPGQGVVEQYF
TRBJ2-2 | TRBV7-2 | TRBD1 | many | TGTGCCAGCAGCTCCCGGGACAGACTTTACACCGGGGAGCTGTTTTTT | CASSSRDRLYTGELFF
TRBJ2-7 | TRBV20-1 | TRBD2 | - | TGCAGTGCATTAGCTTGGCCTAGCGGGGGGGCCTTGTCCTACGAGCAGTACTTC | CSALAWPSGGALSYEQYF
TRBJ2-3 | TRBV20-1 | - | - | TGCAGTGCTAGTTTAGCGGACACAGATACGCAGTATTTT | CSASLADTDTQYF
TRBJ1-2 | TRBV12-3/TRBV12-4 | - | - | TGTGCCAGCAGACCTGACAAGGCCTATGGCTACACCTTC | CASRPDKAYGYTF
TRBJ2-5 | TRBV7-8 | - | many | TGTGCCAGCAGCTTAAAAGGGCACCGGGAGACCCAGTACTTC | CASSLKGHRETQYF
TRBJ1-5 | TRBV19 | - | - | TGTGCCAGTAGTAAGGGACTTGGACAGCCCCAGCATTTT | CASSKGLGQPQHF
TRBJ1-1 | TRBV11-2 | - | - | TGTGCCAGCAGCGCCGGTGGGGGTGCGAACACTGAAGCTTTCTTT | CASSAGGGANTEAFF
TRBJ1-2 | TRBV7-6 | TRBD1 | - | TGTGCCAGCAGCGGACAGGGCCTGATAGACTATGGCTACACCTTC | CASSGQGLIDYGYTF
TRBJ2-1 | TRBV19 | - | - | TGTGCCAGTATGGAACAGGATATCAATGAGCAGTTCTTC | CASMEQDINEQFF
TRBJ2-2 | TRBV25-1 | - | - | TGTGCCAGCAGTGAACCCCTCGGGACGCGGCACACCGGGGAGCTGTTTTTT | CASSEPLGTRHTGELFF
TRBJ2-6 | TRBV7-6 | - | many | TGTGCCAGCAGCCCGGCCGGGGCCAACGTCCTGACTTTC | CASSPAGANVLTF
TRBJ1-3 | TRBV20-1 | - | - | TGCAGTGCTAAACCGCGGGGGGGGGGCTACACAGGAGTCTCTGGAAACACCATATATTTT | CSAKPRGGGYTGVSGNTIYF
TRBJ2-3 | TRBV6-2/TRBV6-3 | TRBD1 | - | TGTGCCAGCAGTCTCTACCCGGGACAGGGTTTCACAGATACGCAGTATTTT | CASSLYPGQGFTDTQYF
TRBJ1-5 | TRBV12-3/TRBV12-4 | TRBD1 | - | TGTGCCAGCAGTCCCCCGGGACAGTATAGCAATCAGCCCCAGCATTTT | CASSPPGQYSNQPQHF
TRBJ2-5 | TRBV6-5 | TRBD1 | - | TGTGCCAGCAGTTATTTTGCCGGGACAGGGGAGACCCAGTACTTC | CASSYFAGTGETQYF
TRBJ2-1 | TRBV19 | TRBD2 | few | TGTGCCAGTAGCTCCGGGGGGAATTCCTACAATGAGCAGTTCTTC | CASSSGGNSYNEQFF
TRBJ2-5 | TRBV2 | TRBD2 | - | TGTGCCAGCACCGAGCGGGGTCATTACCAAGAGACCCAGTACTTC | CASTERGHYQETQYF
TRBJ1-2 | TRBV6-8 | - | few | TGTGCCAGCAGCAACTCTCCCGGGGCGGATGGCTACACCTTC | CASSNSPGADGYTF
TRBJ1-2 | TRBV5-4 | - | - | TGTGCCAGCAGCCCCGAACCGGGGACCCCCTATGGCTACACCTTC | CASSPEPGTPYGYTF
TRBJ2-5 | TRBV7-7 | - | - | TGTGCCAGCTGCTTAGCCATGGGAGAGTTGGGGGCCCAGTACTTC | CASCLAMGELGAQYF
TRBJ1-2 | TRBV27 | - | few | TGTGCCAGCAGTTCGACCACCAGGCCCTATGGCTACACCTTC | CASSSTTRPYGYTF
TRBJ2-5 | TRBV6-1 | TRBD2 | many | TGTGCCAGCAGTTTAGGACTAGGGGTTGGAGAGACCCAGTACTTC | CASSLGLGVGETQYF
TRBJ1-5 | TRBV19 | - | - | TGTGCCAGTAGCTACGGATTATCTGGCAATCAGCCCCAGCATTTT | CASSYGLSGNQPQHF
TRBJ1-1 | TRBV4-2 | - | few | TGTGCCAGCAGCCAAGATAAGGCTTCCACTGAAGCTTTCTTT | CASSQDKASTEAFF
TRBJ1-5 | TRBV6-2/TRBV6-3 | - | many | TGTGCCAGCAGTCCCGACAGTGCGGGAGGCAATCAGCCCCAGCATTTT | CASSPDSAGGNQPQHF
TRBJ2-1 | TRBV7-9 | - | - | TGTGCCAGCAGCACAGGGGGGGTTGAGCAGTTCTTC | CASSTGGVEQFF
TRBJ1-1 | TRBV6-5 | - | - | TGTGCCAGCAGTTACTCGAACCGGGACATGAACACTGAAGCTTTCTTT | CASSYSNRDMNTEAFF